Frequency places the clone carrying this T cell receptor beta chain as medium-sized (0.01 to 0.1%). Its target is unknown. These data are taken from a study of T cells in severe cutaneous drug reactions. Looking at the study overall: Enrollment required a probable or definite RegiSCAR diagnosis of SJS/TEN or DRESS. Study findings and constraints: TRBV12-4 use rose strongly in carbamazepine-induced Stevens-Johnson syndrome or toxic epidermal necrolysis, averaging approximately 33% in blister cells and 4% to 5.5% in PBMC.

CDR3 length equals 14 residues. CDR1 and CDR2 (germline): MDHEN, SYDVKM. Carbamazepine had induced Stevens-Johnson syndrome or toxic epidermal necrolysis in the sequenced donors. Bulk and single-cell libraries used iRepertoire multiplex PCR with TCR subtype-specific primers. Primers for V, D and J regions amplified bulk TCR beta libraries. Following a re-call of the multiplex PCR reads, TCRdb has one entry per CDR3 protein and lacks DNA. Seen in this sample are about 1,400 distinct CDR3 sequences; the ten most common clones hold around 48%. The TCR comes from a human donor with a severe cutaneous adverse drug reaction. Sequenced material: cells from a skin blister. The chain links TRBV28 to TRBJ1-5. CDR3 residues: CASSSRISNQPQHF. The full variable domain, its missing parts supplied by reference TRBV28 and TRBJ1-5, is DVKVTQSSRYLVKRTGEKVFLECVQDMDHENMFWYRQDPGLGLRLIYFSYDVKMKEKGDIPEGYSVSREKKERFSLILESASTNQTSMYLCASSSRISNQPQHFGDGTRLSIL.